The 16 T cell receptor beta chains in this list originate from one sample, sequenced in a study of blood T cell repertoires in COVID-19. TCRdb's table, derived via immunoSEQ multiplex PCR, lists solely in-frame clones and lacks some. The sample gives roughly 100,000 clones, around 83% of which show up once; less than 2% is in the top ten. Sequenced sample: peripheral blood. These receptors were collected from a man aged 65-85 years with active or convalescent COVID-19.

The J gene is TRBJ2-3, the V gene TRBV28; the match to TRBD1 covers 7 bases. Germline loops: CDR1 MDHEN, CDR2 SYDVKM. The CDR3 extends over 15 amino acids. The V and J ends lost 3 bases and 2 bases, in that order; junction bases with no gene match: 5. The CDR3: CASSLGQFSTDTQYF. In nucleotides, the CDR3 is TGTGCCAGCAGTTTGGGACAGTTTTCCACAGATACGCAGTATTTT.

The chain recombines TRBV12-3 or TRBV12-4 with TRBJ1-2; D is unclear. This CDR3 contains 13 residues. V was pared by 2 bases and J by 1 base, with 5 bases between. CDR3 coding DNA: TGTGCCAGCAGTTTAAAGCTTAACTATGGCTACACCTTC. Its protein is CASSLKLNYGYTF.

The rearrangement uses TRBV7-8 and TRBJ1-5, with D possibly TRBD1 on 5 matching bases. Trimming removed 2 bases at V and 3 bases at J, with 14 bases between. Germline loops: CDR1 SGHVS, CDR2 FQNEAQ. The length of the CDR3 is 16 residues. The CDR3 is CASSLLRTRLNQPQHF. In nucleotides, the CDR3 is TGTGCCAGCAGCTTATTACGGACACGACTCAATCAGCCCCAGCATTTT.

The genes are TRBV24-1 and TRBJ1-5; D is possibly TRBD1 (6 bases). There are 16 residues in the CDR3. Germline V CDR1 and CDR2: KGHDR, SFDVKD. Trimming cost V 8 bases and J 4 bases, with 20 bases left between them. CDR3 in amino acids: CATKIKQGVRNQPQHF. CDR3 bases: TGTGCCACCAAGATTAAACAGGGTGTCAGGAATCAGCCCCAGCATTTT.

In DNA, the CDR3 is TGCAGCGTGGGAGGACAGGGCGCCTACGAGCAGTACTTC. Translating gives CSVGGQGAYEQYF. The chain joins TRBV29-1 to TRBJ2-7, with 8 nucleotides matching TRBD1. The CDR3 runs 13 residues. Germline loops: CDR1 SQVTM, CDR2 ANQGSEA. With 6 bases clipped from V and 2 bases from J, the junction kept 6 bases outside the gene matches.

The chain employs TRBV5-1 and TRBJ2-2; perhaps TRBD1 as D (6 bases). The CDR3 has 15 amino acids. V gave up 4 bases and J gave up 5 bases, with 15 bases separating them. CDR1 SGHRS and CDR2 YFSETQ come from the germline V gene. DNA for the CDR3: TGCGCCAGCAGCAATAATCCAGGGGCTACCGGGGAGCTGTTTTTT. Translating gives CASSNNPGATGELFF.

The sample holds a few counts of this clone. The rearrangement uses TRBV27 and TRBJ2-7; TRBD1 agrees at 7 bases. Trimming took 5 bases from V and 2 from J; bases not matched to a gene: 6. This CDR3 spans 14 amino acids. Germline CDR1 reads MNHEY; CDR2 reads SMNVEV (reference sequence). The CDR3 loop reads CASSNSGQTYEQYF. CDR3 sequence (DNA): TGTGCCAGCAGTAACTCGGGACAGACCTACGAGCAGTACTTC.

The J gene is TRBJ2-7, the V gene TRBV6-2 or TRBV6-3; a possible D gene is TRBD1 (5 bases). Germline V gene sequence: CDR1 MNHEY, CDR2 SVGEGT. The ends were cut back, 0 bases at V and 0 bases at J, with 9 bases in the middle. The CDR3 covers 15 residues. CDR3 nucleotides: TGTGCCAGCAGTTACTCGTTACAGGCCTCCTACGAGCAGTACTTC. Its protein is CASSYSLQASYEQYF.

The CDR3 bases are TGTGCCAGCAGTTATCCCGGGGTTTCAGATACGCAGTATTTT. The encoded protein is CASSYPGVSDTQYF. V usage is TRBV6-2 or TRBV6-3 and J usage is TRBJ2-3; TRBD2 is a possible D gene (5 bases). Trimming stripped 3 bases from V and 4 bases from J, with 11 bases between. Germline-derived CDR1 and CDR2 are MNHEY and SVGEGT. The CDR3 has 14 amino acids.

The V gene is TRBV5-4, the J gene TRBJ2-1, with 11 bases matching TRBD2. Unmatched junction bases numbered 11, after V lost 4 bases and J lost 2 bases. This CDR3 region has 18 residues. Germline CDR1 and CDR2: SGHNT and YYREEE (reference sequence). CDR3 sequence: CASSQATSGVFAYNEQFF. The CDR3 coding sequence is TGTGCCAGCAGCCAAGCGACTAGCGGGGTGTTCGCCTACAATGAGCAGTTCTTC. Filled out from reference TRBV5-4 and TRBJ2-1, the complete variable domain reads ETGVTQSPTHLIKTRGQQVTLRCSSQSGHNTVSWYQQALGQGPQFIFQYYREEENGRGNFPPRFSGLQFPNYSSELNVNALELDDSALYLCASSQATSGVFAYNEQFFGPGTRLTVL.

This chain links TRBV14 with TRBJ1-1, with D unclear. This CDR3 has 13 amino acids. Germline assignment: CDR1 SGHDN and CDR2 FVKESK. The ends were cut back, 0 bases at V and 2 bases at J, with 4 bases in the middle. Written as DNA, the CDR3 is TGTGCCAGCAGCCAAGATTCTAACACTGAAGCTTTCTTT. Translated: CASSQDSNTEAFF.

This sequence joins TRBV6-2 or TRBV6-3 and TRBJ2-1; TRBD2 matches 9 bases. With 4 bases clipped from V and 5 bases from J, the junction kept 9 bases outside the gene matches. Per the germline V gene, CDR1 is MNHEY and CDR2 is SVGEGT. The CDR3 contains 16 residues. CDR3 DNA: TGTGCCAGCAGTTCCCTGGTAGTAGCGGGGGACAATGAGCAGTTCTTC. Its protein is CASSSLVVAGDNEQFF.

Written as DNA, the CDR3 is TGTGCCAGCTCAAGCCAGGGGCATCCTAATGAAAAACTGTTTTTT. This gives the protein CASSSQGHPNEKLFF. This rearrangement joins TRBV18 to TRBJ1-4; the D gene is possibly TRBD1 (6 bases). This CDR3 spans 15 amino acids. The V and J ends lost 5 bases and 3 bases respectively, with 13 bases between them. Germline CDR1 is KGHSH and CDR2 is LQKENI. The full variable domain, rest sourced from reference TRBV18 and TRBJ1-4, is NAGVMQNPRHLVRRRGQEARLRCSPMKGHSHVYWYRQLPEEGLKFMVYLQKENIIDESGMPKERFSAEFPKEGPSILRIQQVVRGDSAAYFCASSSQGHPNEKLFFGSGTQLSVL.

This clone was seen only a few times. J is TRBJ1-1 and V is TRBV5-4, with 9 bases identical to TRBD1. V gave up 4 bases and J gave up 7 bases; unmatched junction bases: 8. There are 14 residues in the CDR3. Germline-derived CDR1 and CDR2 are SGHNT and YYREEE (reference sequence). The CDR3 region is CASSQRDRALEAFF. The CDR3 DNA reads TGTGCCAGCAGCCAGAGGGACAGGGCGCTTGAAGCTTTCTTT.

This CDR3 reads CASSPGTGSNEQYF. DNA for the CDR3: TGCGCCAGCAGCCCTGGGACAGGGTCGAACGAGCAGTACTTC. The V and J genes are TRBV5-1 and TRBJ2-7; 9 bases fit TRBD1. With V trimmed by 4 bases and J by 5 bases, 7 bases remained unmatched. There are 14 residues in the CDR3. Germline V gives CDR1 SGHRS, CDR2 YFSETQ.

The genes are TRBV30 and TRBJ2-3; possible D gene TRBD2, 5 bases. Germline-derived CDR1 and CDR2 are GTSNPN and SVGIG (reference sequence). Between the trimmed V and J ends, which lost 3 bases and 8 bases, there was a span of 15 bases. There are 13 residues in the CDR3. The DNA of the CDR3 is TGTGCCTGGAGGACGCGGACTTCCCCTACGCAGTATTTT. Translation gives CAWRTRTSPTQYF.